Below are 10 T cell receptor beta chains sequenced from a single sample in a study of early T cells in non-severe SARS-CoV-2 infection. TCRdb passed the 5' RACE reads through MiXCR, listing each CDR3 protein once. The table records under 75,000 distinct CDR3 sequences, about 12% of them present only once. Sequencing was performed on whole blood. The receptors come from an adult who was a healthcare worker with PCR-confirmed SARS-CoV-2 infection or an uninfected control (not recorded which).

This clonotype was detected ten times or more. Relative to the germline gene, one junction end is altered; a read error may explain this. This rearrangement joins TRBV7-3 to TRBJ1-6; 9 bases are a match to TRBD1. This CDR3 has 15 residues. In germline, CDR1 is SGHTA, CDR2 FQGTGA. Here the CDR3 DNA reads TGTGCCAGCAGCATAACGGGACAGGGTGATTCACCCCTCCACTTT. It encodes CASSITGQGDSPLHF.

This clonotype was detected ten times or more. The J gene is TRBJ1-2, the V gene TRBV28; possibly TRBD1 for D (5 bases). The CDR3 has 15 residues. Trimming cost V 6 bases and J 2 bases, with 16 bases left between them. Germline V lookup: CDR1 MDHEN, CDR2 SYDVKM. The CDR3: CASSFRKGLNYGYTF. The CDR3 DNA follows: TGTGCCAGCAGCTTCCGGAAGGGGCTCAACTATGGCTACACCTTC.

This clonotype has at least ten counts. The CDR3 DNA reads TGTGCCAGCAGGACCCCCGGGACTAGCGGCAATACGCAGTATTTT. Translated, it gives CASRTPGTSGNTQYF. The chain carries TRBV12-3 or TRBV12-4 and TRBJ2-3; the match to TRBD2 covers 11 bases. Trimming cost V 6 bases and J 7 bases; bases outside gene matches: 9. The CDR3 has 15 residues.

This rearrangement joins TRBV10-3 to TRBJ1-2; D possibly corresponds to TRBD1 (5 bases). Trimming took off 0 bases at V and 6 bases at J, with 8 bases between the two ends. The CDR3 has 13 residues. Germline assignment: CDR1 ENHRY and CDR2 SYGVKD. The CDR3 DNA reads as TGTGCCATCAGTGAGTCGTTAGGGGATGGCTACACCTTC. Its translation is CAISESLGDGYTF.

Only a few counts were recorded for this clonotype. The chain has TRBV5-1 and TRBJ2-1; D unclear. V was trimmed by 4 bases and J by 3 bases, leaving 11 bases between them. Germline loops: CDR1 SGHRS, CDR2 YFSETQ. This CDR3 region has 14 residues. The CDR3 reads CASSPQTHYNEQFF. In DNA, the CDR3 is TGCGCCAGCAGCCCCCAGACGCACTACAATGAGCAGTTCTTC.

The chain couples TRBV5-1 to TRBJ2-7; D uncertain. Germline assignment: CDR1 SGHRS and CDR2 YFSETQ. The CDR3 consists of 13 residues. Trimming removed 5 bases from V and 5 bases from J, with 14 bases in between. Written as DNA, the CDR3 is TGCGCCAGCAGAAGAGTGGTATCCAACGAGCAGTACTTC. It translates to CASRRVVSNEQYF.

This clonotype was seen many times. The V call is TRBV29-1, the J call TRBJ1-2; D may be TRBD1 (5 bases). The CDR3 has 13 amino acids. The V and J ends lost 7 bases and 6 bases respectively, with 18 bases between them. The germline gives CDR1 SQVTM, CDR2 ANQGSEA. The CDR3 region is CSGDGLTKDGYTF. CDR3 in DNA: TGCAGCGGGGACGGTTTAACAAAAGATGGCTACACCTTC.

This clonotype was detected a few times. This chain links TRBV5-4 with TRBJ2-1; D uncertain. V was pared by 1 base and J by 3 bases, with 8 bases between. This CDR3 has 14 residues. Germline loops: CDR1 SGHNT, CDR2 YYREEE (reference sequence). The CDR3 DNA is TGTGCCAGCAGCTTGCCCGACCGCTACAATGAGCAGTTCTTC. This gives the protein CASSLPDRYNEQFF.

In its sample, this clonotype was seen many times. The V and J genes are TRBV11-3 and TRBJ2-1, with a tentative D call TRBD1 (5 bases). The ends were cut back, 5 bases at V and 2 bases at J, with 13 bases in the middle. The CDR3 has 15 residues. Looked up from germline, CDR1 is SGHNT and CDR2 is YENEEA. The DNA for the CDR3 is TGTGCCAGCAGCAGACAGCTGGGTACCTACAATGAGCAGTTCTTC. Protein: CASSRQLGTYNEQFF.

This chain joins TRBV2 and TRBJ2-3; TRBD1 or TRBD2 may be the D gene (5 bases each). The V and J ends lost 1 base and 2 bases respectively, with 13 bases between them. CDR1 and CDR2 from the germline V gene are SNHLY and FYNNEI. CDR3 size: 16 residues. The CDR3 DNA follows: TGTGCCAGCAGTGAAGGGGCTGGGGACCCCACAGATACGCAGTATTTT. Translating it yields CASSEGAGDPTDTQYF.